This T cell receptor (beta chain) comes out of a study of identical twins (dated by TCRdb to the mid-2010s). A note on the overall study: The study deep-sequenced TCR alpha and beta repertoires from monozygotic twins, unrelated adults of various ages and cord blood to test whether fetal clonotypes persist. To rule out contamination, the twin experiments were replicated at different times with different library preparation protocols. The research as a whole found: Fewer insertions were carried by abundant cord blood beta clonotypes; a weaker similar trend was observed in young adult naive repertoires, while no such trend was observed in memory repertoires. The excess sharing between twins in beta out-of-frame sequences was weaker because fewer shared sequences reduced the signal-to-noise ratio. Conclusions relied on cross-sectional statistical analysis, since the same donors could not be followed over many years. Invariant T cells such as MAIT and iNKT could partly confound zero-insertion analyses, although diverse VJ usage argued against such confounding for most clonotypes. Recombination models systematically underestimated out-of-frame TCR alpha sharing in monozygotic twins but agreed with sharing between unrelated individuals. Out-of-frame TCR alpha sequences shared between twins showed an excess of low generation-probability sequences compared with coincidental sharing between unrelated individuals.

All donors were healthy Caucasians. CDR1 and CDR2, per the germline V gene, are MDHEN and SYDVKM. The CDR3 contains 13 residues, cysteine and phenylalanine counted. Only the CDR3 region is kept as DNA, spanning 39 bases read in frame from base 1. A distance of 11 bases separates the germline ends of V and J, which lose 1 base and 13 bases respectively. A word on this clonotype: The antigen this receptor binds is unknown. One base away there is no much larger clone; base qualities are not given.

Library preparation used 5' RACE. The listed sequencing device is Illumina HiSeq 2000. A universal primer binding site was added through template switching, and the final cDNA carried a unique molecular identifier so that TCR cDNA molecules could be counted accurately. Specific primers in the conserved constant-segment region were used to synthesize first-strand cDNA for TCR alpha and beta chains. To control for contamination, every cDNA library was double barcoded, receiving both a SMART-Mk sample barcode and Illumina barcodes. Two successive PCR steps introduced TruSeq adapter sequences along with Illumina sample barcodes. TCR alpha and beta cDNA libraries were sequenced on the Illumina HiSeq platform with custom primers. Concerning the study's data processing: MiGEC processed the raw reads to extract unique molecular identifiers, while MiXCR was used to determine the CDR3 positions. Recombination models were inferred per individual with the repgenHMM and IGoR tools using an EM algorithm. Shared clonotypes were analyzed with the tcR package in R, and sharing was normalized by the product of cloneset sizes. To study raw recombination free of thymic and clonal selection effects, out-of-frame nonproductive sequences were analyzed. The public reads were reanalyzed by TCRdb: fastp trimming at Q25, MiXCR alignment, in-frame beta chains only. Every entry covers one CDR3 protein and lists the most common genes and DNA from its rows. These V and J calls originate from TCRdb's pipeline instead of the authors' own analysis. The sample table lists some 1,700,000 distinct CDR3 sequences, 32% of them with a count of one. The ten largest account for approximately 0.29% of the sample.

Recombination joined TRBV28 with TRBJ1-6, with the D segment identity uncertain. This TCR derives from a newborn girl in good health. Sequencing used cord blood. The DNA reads TGTGCCAGCAGTTTATTCGTAGGTTCGCCCCTCCACTTT. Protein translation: CASSLFVGSPLHF.